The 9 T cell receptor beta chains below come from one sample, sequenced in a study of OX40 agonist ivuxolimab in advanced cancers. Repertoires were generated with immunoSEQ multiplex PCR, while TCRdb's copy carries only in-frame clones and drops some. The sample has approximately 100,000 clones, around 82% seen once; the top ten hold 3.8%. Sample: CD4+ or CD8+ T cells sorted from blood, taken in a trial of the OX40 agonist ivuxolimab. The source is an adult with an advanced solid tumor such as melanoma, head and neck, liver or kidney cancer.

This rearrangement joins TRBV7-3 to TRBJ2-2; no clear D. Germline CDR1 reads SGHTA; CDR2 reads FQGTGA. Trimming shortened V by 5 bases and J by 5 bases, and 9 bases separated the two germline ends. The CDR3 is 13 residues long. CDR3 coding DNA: TGTGCCAGCAGCCCCGAGGTTACCGGGGAGCTGTTTTTT. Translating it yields CASSPEVTGELFF.

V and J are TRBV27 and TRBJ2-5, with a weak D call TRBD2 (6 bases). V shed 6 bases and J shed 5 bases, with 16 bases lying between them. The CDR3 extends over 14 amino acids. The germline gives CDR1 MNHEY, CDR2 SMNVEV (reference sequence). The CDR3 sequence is CASRPWGGSETQYF. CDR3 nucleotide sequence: TGTGCCAGCAGGCCCTGGGGAGGAAGCGAGACCCAGTACTTC.

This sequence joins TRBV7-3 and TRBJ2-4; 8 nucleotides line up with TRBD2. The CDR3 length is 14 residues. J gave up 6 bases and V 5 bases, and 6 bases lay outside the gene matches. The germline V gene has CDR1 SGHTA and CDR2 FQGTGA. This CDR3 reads CASSTGLAGNIQYF. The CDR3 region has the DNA TGTGCCAGCAGCACCGGACTAGCCGGAAACATTCAGTACTTC.

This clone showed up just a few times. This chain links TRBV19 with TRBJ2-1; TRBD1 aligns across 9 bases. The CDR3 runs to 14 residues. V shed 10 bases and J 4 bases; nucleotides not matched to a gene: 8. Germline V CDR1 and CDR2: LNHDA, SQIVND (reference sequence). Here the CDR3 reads CATKPGQGYNEQFF. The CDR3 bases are TGTGCCACCAAACCGGGACAGGGTTACAATGAGCAGTTCTTC.

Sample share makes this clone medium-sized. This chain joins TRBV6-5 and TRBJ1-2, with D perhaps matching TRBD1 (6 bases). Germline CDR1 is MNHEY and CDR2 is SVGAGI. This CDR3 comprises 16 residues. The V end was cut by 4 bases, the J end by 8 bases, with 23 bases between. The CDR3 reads CASSLATGTPGPGYTF. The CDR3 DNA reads TGTGCCAGCAGTTTGGCAACCGGGACACCGGGGCCCGGCTACACCTTC.

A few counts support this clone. The CDR3 is CASSYRDSPYEQYF. CDR3 bases: TGTGCCAGCAGCTACCGGGACAGTCCCTACGAGCAGTACTTC. J is TRBJ2-7 and V is TRBV7-2; 7 nucleotides agree with TRBD1. CDR1 is SGHTA, CDR2 FQGNSA, per germline. V lost 4 bases to trimming and J lost 2 bases; unmatched junction nucleotides: 5. There are 14 residues in the CDR3.

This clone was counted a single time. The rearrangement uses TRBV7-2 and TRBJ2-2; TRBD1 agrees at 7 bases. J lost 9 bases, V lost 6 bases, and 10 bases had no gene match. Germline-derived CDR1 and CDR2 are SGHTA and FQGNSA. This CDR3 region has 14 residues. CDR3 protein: CASRPTGTTRELFF. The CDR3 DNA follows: TGTGCCAGCAGGCCGACAGGGACAACCCGGGAGCTGTTTTTT. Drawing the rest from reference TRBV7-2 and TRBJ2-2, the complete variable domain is GAGVSQSPSNKVTEKGKDVELRCDPISGHTALYWYRQSLGQGLEFLIYFQGNSAPDKSGLPSDRFSAERTGGSVSTLTIQRTQQEDSAVYLCASRPTGTTRELFFGEGSRLTVL.

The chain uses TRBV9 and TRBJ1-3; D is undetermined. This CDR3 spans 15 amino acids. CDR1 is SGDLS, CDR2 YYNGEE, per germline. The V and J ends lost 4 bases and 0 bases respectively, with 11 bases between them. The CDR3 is CASSPAEVSGNTIYF. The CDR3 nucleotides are TGTGCCAGCAGCCCAGCAGAGGTCTCTGGAAACACCATATATTTT.

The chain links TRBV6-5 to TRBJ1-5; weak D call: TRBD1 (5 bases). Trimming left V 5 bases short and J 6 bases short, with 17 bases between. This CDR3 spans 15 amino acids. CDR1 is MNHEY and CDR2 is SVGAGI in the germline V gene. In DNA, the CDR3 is TGTGCCAGCAGTCGCTCCGGGGGAACCGGTCAGCCCCAGCATTTT. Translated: CASSRSGGTGQPQHF.